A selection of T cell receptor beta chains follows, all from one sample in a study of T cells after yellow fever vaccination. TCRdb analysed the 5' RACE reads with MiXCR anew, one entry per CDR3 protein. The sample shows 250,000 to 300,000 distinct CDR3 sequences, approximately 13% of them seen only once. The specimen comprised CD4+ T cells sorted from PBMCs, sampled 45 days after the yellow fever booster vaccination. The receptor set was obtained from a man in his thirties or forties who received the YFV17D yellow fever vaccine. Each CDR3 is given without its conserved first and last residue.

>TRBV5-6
ASSPNRDNEQY
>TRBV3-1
ASSQGSLGSYEQY
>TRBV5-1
ASISPDNSRPAF
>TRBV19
ASMQGLGYNEQF
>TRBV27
ASKRQGAEETQY
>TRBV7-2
ASSLINTEAF
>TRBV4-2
ASSQDNGEMRSYT
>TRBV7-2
ASSLDGGRPQH
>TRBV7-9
ASSPRWASSNEQF
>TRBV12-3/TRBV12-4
ASTQGSGNTIY
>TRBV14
ASSQVLLGTGAEKYSGNTIY
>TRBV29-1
SVEGWAGKSSYNEQF
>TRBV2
ASRRTGEGDTIY
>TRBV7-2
ASRLWTGTTYEQY
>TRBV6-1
ASREWTGVREQY
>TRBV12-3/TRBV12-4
ASTPSDGPMNTEAF
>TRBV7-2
ASSLAFTQY
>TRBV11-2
ASSLDLPGRTSGYEQY
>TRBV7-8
ASSLYRETQY
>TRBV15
ATSREGSTRWGNEQY
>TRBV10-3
AISAETSGSWNEQF
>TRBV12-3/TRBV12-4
ASSRGLAVTQETQY
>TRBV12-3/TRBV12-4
ATRLASTGELF
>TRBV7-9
ASSLGAFGELF
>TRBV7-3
ASSFTSGRGELF
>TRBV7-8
ASSSRGNTEAF
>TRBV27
ASSLRLAGMNEQF
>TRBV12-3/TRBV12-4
ASATSFEQF
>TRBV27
ASSLFGLAGVSGELF
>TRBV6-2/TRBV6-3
ASTRGQGSEAQY
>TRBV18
ASSPSVSSYNEQF
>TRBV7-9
AGGLAGVGEQY
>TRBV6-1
ASRLTGSNQPQH
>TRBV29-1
SGTEYNEQF
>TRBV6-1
ASSGTGGQPQH
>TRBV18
ASSPPALSETQY
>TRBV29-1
SVDTHTLPVYEQY
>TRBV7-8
ASSPRTGRHQPQH
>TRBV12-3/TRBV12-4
ASSGGQSYGYT
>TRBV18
ASSRTGGNEQF
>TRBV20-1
SANKLDGTDTQY
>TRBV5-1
ASSSVIYERYRDQPQH
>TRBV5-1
ASSLDLAGEQF
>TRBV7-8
ASSLERGYYEQY
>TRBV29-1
SGSAADTQY
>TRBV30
AWSVDSTGELF
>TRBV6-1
ASSPNRARNQPQH
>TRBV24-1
ATSDFQGSNEQF
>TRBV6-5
ASSYSHSNSPLH